The 5 T cell receptor beta chains given below trace back to one sample, sequenced in a study of T cell responses to AZD1222 COVID-19 vaccine. Measured with immunoSEQ multiplex PCR; TCRdb has only the in-frame clones, and not every one. The data contain 150,000 to 180,000 clones, about 88% of them singletons. The input for sequencing was peripheral blood, taken on day 0 of AZD1222 vaccination. All receptors derive from an adult in good health.

This rearrangement joins TRBV11-2 to TRBJ1-2; no reliable D call. V was trimmed by 1 base and J by 7 bases, leaving 10 bases between them. This CDR3 is built from 13 residues. Looked up from germline, CDR1 is SGHAT and CDR2 is FQNNGV. The CDR3 spells CASSLGESGGYTF. In nucleotides, the CDR3 is TGTGCCAGCAGCTTAGGGGAGAGTGGTGGCTACACCTTC.

V is TRBV3-1 (or the pseudogene TRBV3-2) and J is TRBJ1-1; maybe TRBD1 (5 bases). The germline CDR1 and CDR2 sequences are LGHDT and YNNKEL (reference sequence). The length of the CDR3 is 13 residues. V was shortened by 0 bases and J by 10 bases, with 12 bases between the two germline ends. In DNA form, the CDR3 reads TGTGCCAGCAGCCAAGAAAACCTTGGGGGAGCTTTCTTT. Translated: CASSQENLGGAFF.

This chain links TRBV3-1 (or the pseudogene TRBV3-2) with TRBJ2-2; 7 bases are shared with TRBD1. J lost 4 bases, V lost 3 bases, and 5 bases had no gene match. This CDR3 region has 15 residues. CDR1 and CDR2 (germline): LGHDT, YNNKEL (reference sequence). CDR3 nucleotides: TGTGCCAGCAGCCAGGGGGCAGGGGGCACCGGGGAGCTGTTTTTT. The encoded protein is CASSQGAGGTGELFF.

This sequence joins TRBV3-1 (or the pseudogene TRBV3-2) and TRBJ1-1; possibly TRBD1 for D (5 bases). Per germline, CDR1 LGHDT and CDR2 YNNKEL (reference sequence). V was pared by 4 bases and J by 2 bases, with 11 bases between. The CDR3 spans 14 residues. CDR3 residues: CASSLGTLNTEAFF. DNA of the CDR3: TGTGCCAGCAGCCTCGGGACCCTTAACACTGAAGCTTTCTTT.

V gene TRBV18 combines with J gene TRBJ2-1; 7 nucleotides line up with TRBD1. This CDR3 comprises 15 residues. Germline V gene sequence: CDR1 KGHSH, CDR2 LQKENI. V trimming: 3 bases; J trimming: 0 bases; junction bases outside the gene matches: 2. The CDR3 DNA reads as TGTGCCAGCTCACCGGGACAGAACTCCTACAATGAGCAGTTCTTC. It translates to CASSPGQNSYNEQFF.